This T cell receptor beta chain was sequenced for a study of cytomegalovirus exposure and HLA in healthy donors. Whole-study context: Samples from HLA-typed donors yielded 65 million to 90 million unique TCRs in an early data release.

Primers for the PCR totalled 60 Vbeta and 13 Jbeta. Clones were sequenced by immunoSEQ multiplex PCR, and TCRdb holds only the in-frame ones, with some missing. The data contain approximately 190,000 clones, 70% to 80% of them seen just once; the ten biggest clones take up less than 15%. Healthy bone marrow donors formed the donor group. Sampled while nominally healthy, donors likely had unrecorded immune exposures. The germline V gene has CDR1 KGHSH and CDR2 LQKENI. The V gene lost 1 base and the J gene lost 7 bases, with 5 bases spanning the gap. The CDR3 has 12 amino acids. The sample consisted of PBMCs. The V call is TRBV18, the J call TRBJ2-1, with D possibly TRBD2 on 5 matching bases. The TCR comes from a woman under 40 in good health and CMV-seropositive. The CDR3 reads CASSPQRNEQFF. For the CDR3, the DNA is TGTGCCAGCTCACCACAGCGGAATGAGCAGTTCTTC.